The clone carrying this T cell receptor beta chain was recorded a few times. Its antigen is still unknown. Time point in this sample: persistent/refractory GD, antithyroid drugs over 5 years with positive TRAb. Preparation of the TCR library used RNA extracted from PBMCs. These data are taken from a study of regulatory T cells in long-lasting Graves disease. Study findings and constraints: Persistent Graves' patients had lower TCR diversity than newly diagnosed ones.

The CDR3 contains 18 residues. Germline loops: CDR1 LNHDA, CDR2 SQIVND (reference sequence). Trimming cost V 2 bases and J 5 bases, with 24 bases left between them. Through Arm-PCR of CDR3 regions and iRepertoire HTBI primers, TCR beta libraries were built. One entry per CDR3 protein, called by TCRdb with MiXCR from the multiplex PCR reads. The repertoire includes over 450,000 distinct CDR3 sequences, 20% to 25% of them detected once, and roughly 7% sits in the top ten. The chain has TRBV19 and TRBJ1-1; D possibly corresponds to TRBD1 (6 bases). Sequenced material: peripheral blood mononuclear cells (PBMCs), taken when the disease was refractory, from a patient treated with antithyroid drugs. The TCR originated in a female donor with Graves disease. In nucleotides, the CDR3 is TGTGCCAGTAGTATATTCCCCAATGGACGGGGGCCAGAAACTGAAGCTTTCTTT. Protein: CASSIFPNGRGPETEAFF.